This T cell receptor (beta chain) came from a study of blood T cell repertoires in COVID-19. Clones were sequenced by immunoSEQ multiplex PCR, and TCRdb holds only the in-frame ones, with some missing. The sample shows roughly 430,000 clones, roughly 90% of them seen only once. Germline lookup yields CDR1 MDHEN and CDR2 SYDVKM. After removal of 7 bases from V and 0 bases from J, the junction contained 12 bases not matched to a gene. The CDR3 length is 17 residues. The sample consisted of PBMCs or T cells enriched from blood (not recorded which). The chain couples TRBV28 to TRBJ1-3, with 7 bases identical to TRBD1. This receptor was obtained from a woman aged 18-35 years who had been exposed to COVID-19. The chain's CDR3 is CASNAGTAPLSGNTIYF. CDR3 bases: TGTGCCAGCAATGCCGGGACAGCCCCACTCTCTGGAAACACCATATATTTT.